Sequencing of this T cell receptor beta chain was carried out in a study of OX40 agonist ivuxolimab in advanced cancers. The CDR3 runs 13 residues. Trimming took off 2 bases at V and 4 bases at J, with 9 bases between the two ends. Germline values: CDR1 SGHDT, CDR2 YYEEEE. Sequencing used immunoSEQ multiplex PCR; TCRdb keeps in-frame clones, though not all of them. Of tens of thousands of clones listed, more than 65% are singletons. Excluded were patients having autoimmune disease history or systemic immunosuppression. V and J are TRBV5-6 and TRBJ1-2; D gene uncertain. This TCR came from an adult with an advanced solid tumor such as melanoma, head and neck, liver or kidney cancer. This specimen was CD4+ or CD8+ T cells sorted from blood, taken in a trial of the OX40 agonist ivuxolimab. The CDR3: CASSLGRFYGYTF. As DNA, the CDR3 is TGTGCCAGCAGCTTAGGACGGTTCTATGGCTACACCTTC.